Only a few counts were recorded for the clone carrying this T cell receptor beta chain. The data are from a study of cytomegalovirus exposure and HLA in healthy donors. CDR3 length: 15 residues. Trimming removed 0 bases from V and 0 bases from J, with 6 bases in between. Germline lookup yields CDR1 LNHDA and CDR2 SQIVND (reference sequence). In the PCR, 60 Vbeta and 13 Jbeta primers were used. Libraries were prepared by immunoSEQ multiplex PCR; TCRdb keeps only in-frame clonotypes and omits some of them. The data hold 55,000 to 75,000 clones, with roughly 75% observed a single time. The rearrangement uses TRBV19 and TRBJ2-1; unclear D gene. Material for sequencing was PBMCs. The source is a woman in her 30s in good health and CMV-seropositive. CDR3 sequence reads: CASSIDHSSYNEQFF. DNA of the CDR3: TGTGCCAGTAGTATAGATCATAGCTCCTACAATGAGCAGTTCTTC. Supplemented by reference TRBV19 and TRBJ2-1, the full variable domain reads DGGITQSPKYLFRKEGQNVTLSCEQNLNHDAMYWYRQDPGQGLRLIYYSQIVNDFQKGDIAEGYSVSREKKESFPLTVTSAQKNPTAFYLCASSIDHSSYNEQFFGPGTRLTVL.